Detailed here is one T cell receptor beta chain. This sample was included in a study of blood T cell repertoires in COVID-19. Across the whole study: Sources were T cells, B-cell-depleted T cells, or PBMCs; the material itself was cDNA or gDNA.

CDR3 length equals 15 residues. The J segment lost 1 base and the V segment lost 6 bases, leaving 5 bases of the junction unmatched. In germline, CDR1 is SGHTA, CDR2 FQGTGA. TCRdb's table, derived via immunoSEQ multiplex PCR, lists solely in-frame clones and lacks some. In the table there are roughly 71,000 clones, around 90% of which are singletons. V is TRBV7-3 and J is TRBJ2-2, with 7 bases lining up with TRBD2. The sample taken for sequencing was peripheral blood. The receptor was derived from a man aged 45-60 years with acute or convalescent COVID-19. CDR3 amino acids: CASRLGGGNTGELFF. For the CDR3, the DNA is TGTGCCAGCAGATTAGGCGGGGGGAACACCGGGGAGCTGTTTTTT.